A single sample is the source of the 2 T cell receptor beta chains below, sequenced in a study of shared clonotypes between healthy human individuals. Assay: immunoSEQ multiplex PCR; the TCRdb copy retains only in-frame clones and omits some. The sample lists about 1.5 million clones, roughly 96% occurring once. Input material: naive CD4+ T cells sorted from blood. Documented subset: CD45RA+ positively selected. The receptor set was obtained from a man aged 30 to 39 in good health.

The chain uses TRBV5-1 and TRBJ2-1; possible D gene TRBD2, 5 bases. The CDR3 runs to 17 residues. V was pared by 4 bases and J by 7 bases, with 24 bases between. The germline gives CDR1 SGHRS, CDR2 YFSETQ. CDR3 bases: TGCGCCAGCAGCCCAGGTAGCCCCGACCAGCGGAAGAATGAGCAGTTCTTC. Translated, it gives CASSPGSPDQRKNEQFF.

The chain employs TRBV9 and TRBJ2-2, with D perhaps TRBD2 (6 bases). Trimming removed 0 bases at V and 4 bases at J, with 13 bases between. Germline CDR1 reads SGDLS; CDR2 reads YYNGEE. CDR3 length: 16 amino acids. The CDR3 sequence: CASSVAYSTSTGELFF. CDR3 coding DNA: TGTGCCAGCAGCGTAGCTTACTCGACTAGCACCGGGGAGCTGTTTTTT.